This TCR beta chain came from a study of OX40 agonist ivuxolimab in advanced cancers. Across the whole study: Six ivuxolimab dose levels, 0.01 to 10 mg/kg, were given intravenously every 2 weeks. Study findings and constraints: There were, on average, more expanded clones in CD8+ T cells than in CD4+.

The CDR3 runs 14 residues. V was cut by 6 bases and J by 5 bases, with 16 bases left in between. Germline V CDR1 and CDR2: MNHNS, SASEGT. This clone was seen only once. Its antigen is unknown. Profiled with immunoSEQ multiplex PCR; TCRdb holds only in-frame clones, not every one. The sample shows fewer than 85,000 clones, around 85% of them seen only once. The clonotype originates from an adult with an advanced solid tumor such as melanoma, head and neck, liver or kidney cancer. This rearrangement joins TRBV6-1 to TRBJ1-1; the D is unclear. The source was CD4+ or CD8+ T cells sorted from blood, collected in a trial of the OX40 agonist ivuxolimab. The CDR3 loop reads CASRERRGVTEAFF. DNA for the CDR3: TGTGCCAGCAGGGAGAGGAGAGGTGTGACTGAAGCTTTCTTT.